One T cell receptor beta chain is described in this entry. Its specificity is unknown. The CDR3 extends over 16 amino acids. CDR1 is MDHEN, CDR2 SYDVKM, per germline. After removal of 7 bases from V and 0 bases from J, the junction contained 9 bases not matched to a gene. This entry comes from a study of T cells in Graves' hyperthyroidism and ophthalmopathy. Study-level background: Once the initial diagnosis was made, peripheral blood was obtained before any treatment. Regarding the study as a whole: Classification by a 13 V-J model distinguished ophthalmopathy from stable hyperthyroidism. Clonotypes that were expanded in thyroid above 0.001 mostly appeared in blood too.

Amplification of TCR beta CDR3 regions was performed using RNA transcripts as template. The primer set for the first-round RT-PCR of the TCR CDR3 was HTBI. TCRdb fed the multiplex PCR reads into MiXCR, producing one record per CDR3 protein. The sample carries 550,000 to 600,000 distinct CDR3 sequences, around 15% recorded once. Newly diagnosed patients aged 18 to 65 had hyperthyroidism of under 2 months' duration. V usage is TRBV28 and J usage is TRBJ2-7; 10 nucleotides match TRBD2. Material for sequencing was blood. This receptor was identified in a woman aged 18-30 years with Graves' hyperthyroidism. The CDR3 here is CASISLAGVGSYEQYF. CDR3 coding DNA: TGTGCCAGCATATCGCTAGCGGGAGTGGGCTCCTACGAGCAGTACTTC. Full variable domain (remainder filled in from reference TRBV28 and TRBJ2-7): DVKVTQSSRYLVKRTGEKVFLECVQDMDHENMFWYRQDPGLGLRLIYFSYDVKMKEKGDIPEGYSVSREKKERFSLILESASTNQTSMYLCASISLAGVGSYEQYFGPGTRLTVT.